This T cell receptor (beta chain) was profiled in a study of blood T cell repertoires in COVID-19. Study information: COVID-19 samples collected from the United States, Italy and Spain covered acute and convalescent phases.

Produced via immunoSEQ multiplex PCR; TCRdb's table is partial and in-frame only. The table lists about 220,000 clones, roughly 82% of them singletons. The length of the CDR3 is 14 residues. The V end was cut by 0 bases, the J end by 3 bases, with 7 bases between. CDR1 SGHRS and CDR2 YFSETQ come from the germline V gene. V gene TRBV5-1 combines with J gene TRBJ1-5; D ambiguous. The receptor comes from a man aged 45-65 years with active or convalescent COVID-19. Sequencing was done on a sample of peripheral blood. This CDR3 is CASSLDGNNQPQHF. CDR3 nucleotide sequence: TGCGCCAGCAGCTTGGACGGGAACAATCAGCCCCAGCATTTT.